This TCR beta chain is from a study of identical twins. This clonotype was found many times. TCRdb used MiXCR to reprocess the 5' RACE reads, holding one entry per CDR3 protein. The sample comprises 410,000 or so distinct CDR3 sequences, about 18% of which are singletons, and 12% rests with the top ten. Only healthy Caucasians were enrolled as donors. V gave up 5 bases and J gave up 0 bases, with 10 bases separating them. The CDR3 is 13 amino acids. Germline V gene data show CDR1 as SQVTM and CDR2 as ANQGSEA. This TCR came from a man aged 50-59 years in good health. Sequencing was done on a sample of naive T cells sorted from blood. The rearrangement joins TRBV29-1 to TRBJ1-1; possibly TRBD1 for D (5 bases). This chain's CDR3 is CSVSGILNTEAFF. The CDR3 coding sequence is TGCAGCGTTTCAGGGATCTTGAACACTGAAGCTTTCTTT.